One sample yielded the 4 T cell receptor beta chains listed below, sequenced in a study of T-cell memory formation after mild COVID-19. MiXCR, applied by TCRdb to the 5' RACE reads, yields one record per CDR3 protein. The sample includes around 200,000 distinct CDR3 sequences, 18% of them seen just once. Material for sequencing was PBMCs or a T cell subset sorted from them (not recorded which). These receptors were taken from a man younger than 35 who had mild COVID-19 (a few samples of this study predate the infection). Cell type and time point are not known.

The chain recombines TRBV7-8 with TRBJ2-5; 8 bases match TRBD2. The V and J ends lost 5 bases and 1 base, in that order; junction bases with no gene match: 9. The CDR3 runs to 16 residues. The germline CDR1 and CDR2 sequences are SGHVS and FQNEAQ. This CDR3 is CASSPGERGIQETQYF. For the CDR3, the DNA is TGTGCCAGCAGCCCTGGGGAGCGGGGGATCCAAGAGACCCAGTACTTC. Full variable domain (missing parts from reference TRBV7-8 and TRBJ2-5): GAGVSQSPRYKVAKRGQDVALRCDPISGHVSLFWYQQALGQGPEFLTYFQNEAQLDKSGLPSDRFFAERPEGSVSTLKIQRTQQEDSAVYLCASSPGERGIQETQYFGPGTRLLVL.

This rearrangement joins TRBV5-1 to TRBJ2-7, with D maybe TRBD2 (5 bases). CDR3 size: 13 residues. Trimming removed 0 bases at V and 5 bases at J, with 9 bases between. Germline V gene sequence: CDR1 SGHRS, CDR2 YFSETQ. The CDR3 is CASSLDPGNEQYV. The CDR3 DNA reads TGCGCCAGCAGCTTGGATCCGGGGAACGAGCAGTACGTC.

This clonotype was recorded a few times. The chain carries TRBV12-3 or TRBV12-4 and TRBJ1-2, with D possibly matching TRBD1 (5 bases). The CDR3 covers 12 residues. V was trimmed by 5 bases and J by 12 bases, leaving 16 bases between them. Written as DNA, the CDR3 is TGTGCCAGCAGTCCGCCTCGGGGGAGGGACACCTTC. Translated, it gives CASSPPRGRDTF.

This chain uses TRBV29-1 with TRBJ1-2, with TRBD1 matching 11 bases. The germline gives CDR1 SQVTM, CDR2 ANQGSEA. V lost 3 bases, J lost 5 bases, and 5 bases stayed unmatched. The CDR3 extends over 14 amino acids. CDR3 nucleotides: TGCAGCGTTGATAGGACAGGGGGCTGGTATGGCTACACCTTC. Its translation is CSVDRTGGWYGYTF.